What follows is one T cell receptor (beta chain) and its context. This clonotype has ten or more counts. This clone's antigen is unknown. Base qualities are not recorded, but no much larger clone differs from it by a single base. These data are taken from a study of human T cells and chemical hapten exposure (dated by TCRdb to about 2021). With regard to the full study: For sensitization, 2% DPC in acetone was applied to a roughly 2 cm by roughly 2 cm area of upper inner arm skin. Patch testing was done on the upper back using Finn chambers containing 0.01% DPC, and results were scored after 6 days according to International Contact Dermatitis Research Group standards. The patient cohort, mostly female, included alopecia areata with under or over 50% scalp involvement, alopecia totalis and alopecia universalis. Patient blood was sampled pre-sensitization (week 0) and at 2, 6 and about 24 weeks after DPC sensitization. About 30 alopecia patients provided blood for TCR sequencing at one to four time points (pre-sensitization, 2, 6 and 24 weeks). In alopecia patients, the study followed how the peripheral blood TCR repertoire changed in vivo over primary and secondary sensitization to diphenylcyclopropenone (DPC), a hapten. Libraries were combined into a pool for sequencing, and differences in TCR yield between samples came mainly from small differences in library volumes within the pool. Patients additionally received weekly therapeutic DPC doses to the scalp throughout the approximately 25-week study period.

Ends trimmed: V by 6 bases, J by 2 bases; bases unmatched to a gene: 3. For CDR1 and CDR2, the germline V gene lists MDHEN and SYDVKM. The CDR3 covers 14 residues, taking in both the cysteine and the phenylalanine. The kept DNA is CDR3 alone, 42 bases in frame from the first base. Taken with the paper, the label for time point translates to: patch test 2, 6 weeks after DPC sensitization. The treatment or condition label on this specimen signifies: therapeutic diphenylcyclopropenone sensitization with weekly scalp DPC. At every patch-test visit, the blood draw took place before the patch test was put on. Eligible patients were aged 18 to 70, diagnosed with alopecia, deemed suitable for DPC therapy, and excluded if pregnant. Total RNA was extracted from unfractionated whole blood collected in Tempus Blood RNA tubes. What the authors observed across the whole study: After repeated subsampling, changes were observed in the strength of the expansion versus patch-test correlation and in the threshold at which the correlation became significant. Significantly more large CDR3 similarity clusters were formed by expanded TCRs than by pre-sensitization or healthy control sets, consistent with antigen-driven responses. Patch test score correlated positively with the number of PT1 expanded TCRs, reaching significance at thresholds 8, 16 and 32 but not at 4. Because all patients had alopecia, a presumed autoimmune disease, the immune response of the patients might differ from that of healthy individuals. DPC sensitization did not change the number of TCRs with a frequency above 1 in 1000, and there was no evidence of changes in global repertoire structure.

The library was obtained by RACE. The reads were generated on a NextSeq 500. During library preparation, unique molecular identifiers were attached to individual cDNA molecules so that TCRs could be counted in a quantitative, reproducible way. Each blood RNA sample was used to sequence both TCR alpha and TCR beta chains. The published analysis was carried out like this. A median of around 96,000 TCRs per sample was observed, with a range of roughly 20,000 to 750,000. V, J and CDR3 annotation of the TCR reads was performed with the Decombinator software suite. For the PS versus PT1 abundance plots, all samples were subsampled to the same number of TCRs (28,000). Expanded TCRs were defined as absent before sensitization and observed at least eight times at the 2-week time point. TCRdb ran its own pipeline on the public reads, namely fastp trimming at Q25 and MiXCR clone calling, and kept in-frame beta chains. Here each entry gathers all rows of one CDR3 protein and keeps the most common genes and DNA. These V and J calls rely on TCRdb rather than the paper's analysis. This sample holds about 40,000 distinct CDR3 sequences; less than 4% were observed only once. The top ten clonotypes cover more than 6.5% of the sample.

The sequencing here drew on whole blood, taken in connection with sensitization to the hapten diphenylcyclopropenone (DPC). The V gene is TRBV28 and the J gene is TRBJ1-3; TRBD1 aligns with 8 central bases. The source of this sequence is a man aged 35 to 55 with alopecia areata. Some clones in this sample may be carry-over from other donors' samples. In nucleotides, the sequence is TGTGCCAGCAGGTGGACAGGGCCTGGAAACACCATATATTTT. Its protein is CASRWTGPGNTIYF.